This T cell receptor (beta chain) came from a study of tumour-infiltrating T cells in Burkitt lymphoma. Study background: Patients covered every epidemiological subtype of Burkitt lymphoma.

This clone has just a few counts. Its target is unknown. Study findings and constraints: Public clonotypes, several, appeared across numerous Burkitt lymphoma patients.

This CDR3 has 17 residues. Germline assignment: CDR1 SGHDT and CDR2 YYEEEE. Trimming took 3 bases from V and 5 from J; bases not matched to a gene: 12. Assay used: immunoSEQ multiplex PCR; TCRdb lists only in-frame clones, some missing. Found here are over 2,000 clones, around 16% of them singletons; the top ten hold roughly 10%. The specimen was tumor tissue from a relapse. V and J are TRBV5-6 and TRBJ1-1; TRBD1 matches at 11 bases. The origin of this receptor is a human donor with relapsed Burkitt lymphoma. The CDR3 loop reads CASSSPVGGTGGTEAFF. CDR3 coding DNA: TGTGCCAGCAGCTCACCCGTGGGGGGGACAGGGGGGACTGAAGCTTTCTTT.